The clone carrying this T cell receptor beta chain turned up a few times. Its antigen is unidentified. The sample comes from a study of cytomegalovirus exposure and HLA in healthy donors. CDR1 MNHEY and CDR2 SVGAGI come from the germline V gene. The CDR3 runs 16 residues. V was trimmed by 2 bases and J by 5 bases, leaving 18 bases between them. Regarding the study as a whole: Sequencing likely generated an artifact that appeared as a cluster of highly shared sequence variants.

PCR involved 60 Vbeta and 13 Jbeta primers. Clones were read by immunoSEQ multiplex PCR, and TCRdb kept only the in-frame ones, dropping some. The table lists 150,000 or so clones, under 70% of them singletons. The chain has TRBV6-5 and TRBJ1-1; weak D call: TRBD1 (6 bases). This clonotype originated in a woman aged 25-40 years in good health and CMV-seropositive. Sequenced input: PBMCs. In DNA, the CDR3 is TGTGCCAGCAGTTACGCTGGGGGCGGGTGGAATACTGAAGCTTTCTTT. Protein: CASSYAGGGWNTEAFF.